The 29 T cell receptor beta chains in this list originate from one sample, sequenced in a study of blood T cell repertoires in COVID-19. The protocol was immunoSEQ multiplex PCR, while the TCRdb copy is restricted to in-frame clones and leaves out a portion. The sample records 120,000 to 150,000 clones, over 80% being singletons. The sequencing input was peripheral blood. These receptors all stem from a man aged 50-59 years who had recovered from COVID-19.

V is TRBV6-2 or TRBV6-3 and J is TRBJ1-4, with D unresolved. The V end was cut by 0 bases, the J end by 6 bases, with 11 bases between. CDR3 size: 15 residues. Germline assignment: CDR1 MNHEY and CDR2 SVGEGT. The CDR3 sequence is CASSYSTGMYEKLFF. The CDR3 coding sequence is TGTGCCAGCAGTTACTCGACGGGGATGTATGAAAAACTGTTTTTT.

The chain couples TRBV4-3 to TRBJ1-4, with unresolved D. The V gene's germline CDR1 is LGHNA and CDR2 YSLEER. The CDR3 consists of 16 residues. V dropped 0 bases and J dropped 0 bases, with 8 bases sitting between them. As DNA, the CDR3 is TGCGCCAGCAGCCAAGATCTGCAGGCAACTAATGAAAAACTGTTTTTT. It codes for CASSQDLQATNEKLFF.

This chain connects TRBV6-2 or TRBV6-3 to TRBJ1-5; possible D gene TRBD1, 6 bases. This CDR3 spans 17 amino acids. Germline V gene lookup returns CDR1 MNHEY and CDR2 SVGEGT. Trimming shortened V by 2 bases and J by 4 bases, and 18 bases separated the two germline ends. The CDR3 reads CASSYLGQPLGNQPQHF. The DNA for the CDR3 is TGTGCCAGCAGTTACCTGGGACAACCCCTCGGAAATCAGCCCCAGCATTTT.

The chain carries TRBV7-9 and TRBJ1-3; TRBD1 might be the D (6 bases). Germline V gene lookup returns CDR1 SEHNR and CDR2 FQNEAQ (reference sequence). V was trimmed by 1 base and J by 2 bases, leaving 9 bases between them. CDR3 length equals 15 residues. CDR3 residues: CASSLDRAAGNTIYF. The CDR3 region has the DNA TGTGCCAGCAGCTTAGACAGGGCCGCTGGAAACACCATATATTTT.

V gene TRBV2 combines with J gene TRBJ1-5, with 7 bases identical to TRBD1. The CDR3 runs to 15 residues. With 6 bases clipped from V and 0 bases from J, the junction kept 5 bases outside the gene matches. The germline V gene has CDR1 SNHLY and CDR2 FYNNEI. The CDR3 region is CASRLDRYSNQPQHF. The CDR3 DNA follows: TGTGCCAGCAGACTGGACAGGTATAGCAATCAGCCCCAGCATTTT. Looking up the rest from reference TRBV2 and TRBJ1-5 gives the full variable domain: EPEVTQTPSHQVTQMGQEVILRCVPISNHLYFYWYRQILGQKVEFLVSFYNNEISEKSEIFDDQFSVERPDGSNFTLKIRSTKLEDSAMYFCASRLDRYSNQPQHFGDGTRLSIL.

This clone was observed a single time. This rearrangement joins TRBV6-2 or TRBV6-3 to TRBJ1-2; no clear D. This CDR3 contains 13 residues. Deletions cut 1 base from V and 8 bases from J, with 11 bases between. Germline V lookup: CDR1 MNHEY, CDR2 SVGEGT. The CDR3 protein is CASSYFGEPGYTF. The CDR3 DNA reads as TGTGCCAGCAGTTACTTCGGGGAGCCGGGCTACACCTTC.

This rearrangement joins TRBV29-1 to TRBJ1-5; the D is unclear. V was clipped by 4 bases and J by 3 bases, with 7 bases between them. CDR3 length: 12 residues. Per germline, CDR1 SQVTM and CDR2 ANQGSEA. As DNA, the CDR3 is TGCAGCGTTGGACACCTCAATCAGCCCCAGCATTTT. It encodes CSVGHLNQPQHF.

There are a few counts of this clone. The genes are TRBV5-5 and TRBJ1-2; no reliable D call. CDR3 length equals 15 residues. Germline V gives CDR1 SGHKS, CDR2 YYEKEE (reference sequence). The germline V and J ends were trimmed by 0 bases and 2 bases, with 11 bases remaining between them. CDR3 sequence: CASSLDWAINYGYTF. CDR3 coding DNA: TGTGCCAGCAGCTTGGATTGGGCCATAAACTATGGCTACACCTTC.

CDR3 region: CAISERDRGSYEQYF. In DNA, the CDR3 is TGTGCCATCAGTGAGCGGGACAGGGGCTCCTACGAGCAGTACTTC. J is TRBJ2-7 and V is TRBV10-3; 10 nucleotides align to TRBD1. The CDR3 has 15 amino acids. Germline CDR1 ENHRY, CDR2 SYGVKD. After removal of 2 bases from V and 0 bases from J, the junction contained 1 base not matched to a gene.

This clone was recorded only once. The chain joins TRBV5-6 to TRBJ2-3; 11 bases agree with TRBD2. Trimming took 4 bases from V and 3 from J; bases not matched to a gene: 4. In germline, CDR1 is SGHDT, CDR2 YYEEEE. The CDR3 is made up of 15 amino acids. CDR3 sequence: CASSHSGGATDTQYF. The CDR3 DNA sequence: TGTGCCAGCAGCCATAGCGGGGGGGCAACAGATACGCAGTATTTT.

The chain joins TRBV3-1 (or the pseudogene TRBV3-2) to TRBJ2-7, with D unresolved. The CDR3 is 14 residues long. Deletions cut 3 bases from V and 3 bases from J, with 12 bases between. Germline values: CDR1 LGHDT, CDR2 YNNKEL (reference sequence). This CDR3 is CASSQEQFHYEQYF. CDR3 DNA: TGTGCCAGCAGCCAGGAACAGTTTCACTACGAGCAGTACTTC.

The CDR3 loop is CASSERLAGGQGTDTQYF. In DNA form, the CDR3 reads TGTGCCAGCAGTGAAAGGCTAGCGGGGGGGCAGGGCACAGATACGCAGTATTTT. The chain couples TRBV2 to TRBJ2-3; 12 nucleotides match TRBD2. The germline CDR1 and CDR2 sequences are SNHLY and FYNNEI. With 2 bases clipped from V and 1 base from J, the junction kept 7 bases outside the gene matches. CDR3 length: 18 residues.

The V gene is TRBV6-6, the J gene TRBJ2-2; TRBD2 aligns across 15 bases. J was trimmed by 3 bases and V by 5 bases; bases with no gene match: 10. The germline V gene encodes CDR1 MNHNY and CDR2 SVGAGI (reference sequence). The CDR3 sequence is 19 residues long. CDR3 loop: CASSHLLGLAGGHTGELFF. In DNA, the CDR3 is TGTGCCAGCAGTCATCTTCTCGGACTAGCGGGGGGGCACACCGGGGAGCTGTTTTTT.

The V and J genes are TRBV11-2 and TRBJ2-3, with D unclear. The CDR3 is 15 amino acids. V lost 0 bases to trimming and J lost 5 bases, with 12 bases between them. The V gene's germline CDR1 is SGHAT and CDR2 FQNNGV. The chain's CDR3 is CASSLDPVAIDTQYF. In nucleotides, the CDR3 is TGTGCCAGCAGCTTAGATCCGGTTGCAATAGATACGCAGTATTTT. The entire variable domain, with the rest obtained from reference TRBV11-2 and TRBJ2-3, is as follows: EAGVAQSPRYKIIEKRQSVAFWCNPISGHATLYWYQQILGQGPKLLIQFQNNGVVDDSQLPKDRFSAERLKGVDSTLKIQPAKLEDSAVYLCASSLDPVAIDTQYFGPGTRLTVL.

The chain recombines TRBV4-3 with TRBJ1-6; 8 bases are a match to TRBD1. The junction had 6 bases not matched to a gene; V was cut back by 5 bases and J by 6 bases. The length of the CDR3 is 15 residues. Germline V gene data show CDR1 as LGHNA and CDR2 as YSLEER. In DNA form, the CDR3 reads TGCGCCAGCAGCGCCAACAGGGGGGCTAATTCACCCCTCCACTTT. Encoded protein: CASSANRGANSPLHF.

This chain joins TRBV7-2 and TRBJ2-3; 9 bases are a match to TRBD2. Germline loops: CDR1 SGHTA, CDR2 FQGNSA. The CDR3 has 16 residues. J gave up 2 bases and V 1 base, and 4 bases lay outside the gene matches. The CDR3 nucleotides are TGTGCCAGCAGCTTAGACCCTAGCGGGGTCACAGATACGCAGTATTTT. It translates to CASSLDPSGVTDTQYF.

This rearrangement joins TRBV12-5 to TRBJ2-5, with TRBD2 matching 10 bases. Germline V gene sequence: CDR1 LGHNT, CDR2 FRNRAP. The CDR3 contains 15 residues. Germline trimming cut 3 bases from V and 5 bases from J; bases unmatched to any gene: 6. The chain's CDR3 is CASGFLLAGKETQYF. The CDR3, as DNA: TGTGCTAGTGGTTTCCTACTAGCGGGGAAGGAGACCCAGTACTTC.

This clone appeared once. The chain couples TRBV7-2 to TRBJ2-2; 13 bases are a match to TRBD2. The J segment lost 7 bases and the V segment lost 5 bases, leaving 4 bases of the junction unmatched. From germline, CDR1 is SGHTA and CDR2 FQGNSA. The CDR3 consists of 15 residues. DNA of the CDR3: TGTGCCAGCAGCGAGGGACTAGCGGGGATCGGGGAGCTGTTTTTT. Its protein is CASSEGLAGIGELFF. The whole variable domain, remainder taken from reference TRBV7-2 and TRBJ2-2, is GAGVSQSPSNKVTEKGKDVELRCDPISGHTALYWYRQSLGQGLEFLIYFQGNSAPDKSGLPSDRFSAERTGGSVSTLTIQRTQQEDSAVYLCASSEGLAGIGELFFGEGSRLTVL.

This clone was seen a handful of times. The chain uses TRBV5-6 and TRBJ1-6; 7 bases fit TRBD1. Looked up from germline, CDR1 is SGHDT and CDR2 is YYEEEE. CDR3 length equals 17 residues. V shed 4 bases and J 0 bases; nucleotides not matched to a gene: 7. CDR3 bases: TGTGCCAGCAGCAAATTGACAGGGAGCTCCTATAATTCACCCCTCCACTTT. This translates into CASSKLTGSSYNSPLHF.

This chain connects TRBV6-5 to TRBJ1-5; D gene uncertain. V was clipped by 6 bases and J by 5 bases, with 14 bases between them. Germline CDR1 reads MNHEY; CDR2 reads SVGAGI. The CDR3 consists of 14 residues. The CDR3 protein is CASSPRARYQPQHF. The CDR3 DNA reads TGTGCCAGCAGCCCACGCGCGAGGTATCAGCCCCAGCATTTT.

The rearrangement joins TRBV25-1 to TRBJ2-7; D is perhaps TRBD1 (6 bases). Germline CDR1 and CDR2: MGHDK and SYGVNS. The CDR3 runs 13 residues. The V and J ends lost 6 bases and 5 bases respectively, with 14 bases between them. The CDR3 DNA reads TGTGCCAGCAGCCCACAGGGTCGGAACGAGCAGTACTTC. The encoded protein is CASSPQGRNEQYF.

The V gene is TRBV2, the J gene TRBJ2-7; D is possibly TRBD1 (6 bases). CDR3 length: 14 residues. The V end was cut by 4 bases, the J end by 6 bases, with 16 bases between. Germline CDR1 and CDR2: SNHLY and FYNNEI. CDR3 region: CASSGRREQGEQYF. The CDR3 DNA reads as TGTGCCAGCAGTGGTCGCAGGGAACAGGGCGAGCAGTACTTC.

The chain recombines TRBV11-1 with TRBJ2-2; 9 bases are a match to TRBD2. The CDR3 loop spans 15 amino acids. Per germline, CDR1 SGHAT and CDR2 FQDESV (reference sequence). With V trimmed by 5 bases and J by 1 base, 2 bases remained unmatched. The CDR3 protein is CASSVSGRNTGELFF. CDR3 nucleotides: TGTGCCAGCAGCGTTAGCGGGAGGAACACCGGGGAGCTGTTTTTT.

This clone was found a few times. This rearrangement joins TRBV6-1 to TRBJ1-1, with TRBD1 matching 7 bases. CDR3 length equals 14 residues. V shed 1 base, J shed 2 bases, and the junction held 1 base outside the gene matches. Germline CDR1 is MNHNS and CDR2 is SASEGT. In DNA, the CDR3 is TGTGCCAGCAGTGAAGGACAGGGAAACACTGAAGCTTTCTTT. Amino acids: CASSEGQGNTEAFF.

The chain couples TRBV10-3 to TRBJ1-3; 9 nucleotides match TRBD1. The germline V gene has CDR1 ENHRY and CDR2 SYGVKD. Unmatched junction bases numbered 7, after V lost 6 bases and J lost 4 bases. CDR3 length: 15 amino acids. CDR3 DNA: TGTGCCATCAGGATACAGGGGGCAGAAGGAAACACCATATATTTT. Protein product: CAIRIQGAEGNTIYF.

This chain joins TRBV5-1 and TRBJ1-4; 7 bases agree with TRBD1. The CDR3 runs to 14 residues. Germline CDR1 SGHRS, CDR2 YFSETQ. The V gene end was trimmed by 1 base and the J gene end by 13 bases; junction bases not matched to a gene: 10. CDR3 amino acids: CASSLNVEGASLFF. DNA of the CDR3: TGCGCCAGCAGCTTGAATGTGGAGGGGGCATCACTGTTTTTT.

The CDR3 region has the DNA TGTGCCAGCAGCGCTAGCGGGGGGACCACCGGGGAGCTGTTTTTT. As protein: CASSASGGTTGELFF. This chain joins TRBV6-5 and TRBJ2-2, with TRBD2 identical over 11 bases. The germline V gene encodes CDR1 MNHEY and CDR2 SVGAGI. With 6 bases clipped from V and 4 bases from J, the junction kept 4 bases outside the gene matches. The CDR3 totals 15 residues.

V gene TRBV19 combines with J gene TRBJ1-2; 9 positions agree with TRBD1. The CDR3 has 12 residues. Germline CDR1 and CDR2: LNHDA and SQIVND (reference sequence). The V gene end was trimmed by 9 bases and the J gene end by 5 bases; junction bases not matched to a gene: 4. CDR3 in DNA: TGTGCCAGCCAGGACAGGGGTTATGGCTACACCTTC. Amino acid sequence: CASQDRGYGYTF.

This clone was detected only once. The DNA of the CDR3 is TGTGCCAGCAATACCGGACAGACCTACGAGCAGTACTTC. The encoded protein is CASNTGQTYEQYF. The chain is built from TRBV2 and TRBJ2-7, with D perhaps matching TRBD1 (6 bases). Germline V gene lookup returns CDR1 SNHLY and CDR2 FYNNEI. The germline V and J ends were trimmed by 7 bases and 2 bases, with 12 bases remaining between them. This CDR3 is built from 13 residues.